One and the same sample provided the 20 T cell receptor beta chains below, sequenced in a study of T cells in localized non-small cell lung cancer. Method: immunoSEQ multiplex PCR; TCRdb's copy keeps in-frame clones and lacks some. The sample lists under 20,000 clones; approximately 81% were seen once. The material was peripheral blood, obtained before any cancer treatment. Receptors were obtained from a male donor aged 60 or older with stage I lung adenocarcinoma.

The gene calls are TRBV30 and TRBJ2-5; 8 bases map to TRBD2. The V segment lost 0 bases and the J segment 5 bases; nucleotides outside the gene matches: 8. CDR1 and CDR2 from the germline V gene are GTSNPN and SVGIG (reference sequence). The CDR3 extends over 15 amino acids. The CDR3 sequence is CAWSVAGAAWETQYF. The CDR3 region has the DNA TGTGCCTGGAGTGTAGCGGGAGCCGCGTGGGAGACCCAGTACTTC.

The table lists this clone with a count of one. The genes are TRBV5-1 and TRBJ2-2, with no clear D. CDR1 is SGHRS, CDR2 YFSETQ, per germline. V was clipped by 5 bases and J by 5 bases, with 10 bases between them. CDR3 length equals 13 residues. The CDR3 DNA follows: TGCGCCAGCAGACGATCCTTGACCGGGGAGCTGTTTTTT. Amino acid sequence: CASRRSLTGELFF.

The CDR3 spells CASSYLSGELFF. CDR3 in DNA: TGTGCCAGCAGTTACTTATCCGGGGAGCTGTTTTTT. This chain joins TRBV6-6 and TRBJ2-2; no clear D. Germline assignment: CDR1 MNHNY and CDR2 SVGAGI (reference sequence). Trimming shortened V by 1 base and J by 6 bases, and 3 bases separated the two germline ends. There are 12 residues in the CDR3.

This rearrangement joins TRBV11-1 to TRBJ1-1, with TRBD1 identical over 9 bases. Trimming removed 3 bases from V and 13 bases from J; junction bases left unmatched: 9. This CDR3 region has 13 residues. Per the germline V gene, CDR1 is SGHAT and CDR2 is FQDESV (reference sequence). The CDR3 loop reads CASSLSGQGKGFF. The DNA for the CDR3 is TGTGCCAGCAGCTTGTCGGGACAGGGTAAAGGTTTCTTT.

CDR3 sequence: CASSPQTDGQETQYF. CDR3 in DNA: TGTGCCAGCTCACCGCAGACGGACGGTCAAGAGACCCAGTACTTC. The chain combines TRBV18 with TRBJ2-5; no definite D call. In germline, CDR1 is KGHSH, CDR2 LQKENI. The CDR3 has 15 amino acids. Trimming pared 3 bases from V and 2 bases from J, leaving 13 bases between.

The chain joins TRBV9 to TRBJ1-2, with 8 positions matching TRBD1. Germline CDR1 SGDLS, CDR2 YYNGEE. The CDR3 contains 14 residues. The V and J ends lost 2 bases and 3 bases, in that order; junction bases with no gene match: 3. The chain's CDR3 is CASSVTGQDYGYTF. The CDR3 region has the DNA TGTGCCAGCAGCGTTACGGGACAGGACTATGGCTACACCTTC.

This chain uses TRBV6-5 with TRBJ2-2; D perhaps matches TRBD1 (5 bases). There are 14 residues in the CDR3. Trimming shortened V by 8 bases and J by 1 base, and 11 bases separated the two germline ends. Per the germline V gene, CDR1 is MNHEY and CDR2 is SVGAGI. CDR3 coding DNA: TGTGCCAGCGCCTATGGACAGAACACCGGGGAGCTGTTTTTT. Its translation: CASAYGQNTGELFF.

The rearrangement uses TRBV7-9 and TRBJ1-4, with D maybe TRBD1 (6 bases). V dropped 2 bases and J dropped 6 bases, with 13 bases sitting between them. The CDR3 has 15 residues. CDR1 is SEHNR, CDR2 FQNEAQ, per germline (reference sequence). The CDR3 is CASSLKPSGDEKLFF. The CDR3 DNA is TGTGCCAGCAGCTTAAAACCGTCAGGGGATGAAAAACTGTTTTTT.

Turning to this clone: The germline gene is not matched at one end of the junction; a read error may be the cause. This chain's CDR3 is CASSLAGGSQETQYF. In DNA, the CDR3 is TGTGCTAGCAGCTTAGCGGGGGGATCACAAGAGACCCAGTACTTC. V gene TRBV7-7 combines with J gene TRBJ2-5, with 10 bases that match TRBD2. CDR1 is SSHAT, CDR2 FNYEAQ, per germline (reference sequence). This CDR3 region has 15 residues.

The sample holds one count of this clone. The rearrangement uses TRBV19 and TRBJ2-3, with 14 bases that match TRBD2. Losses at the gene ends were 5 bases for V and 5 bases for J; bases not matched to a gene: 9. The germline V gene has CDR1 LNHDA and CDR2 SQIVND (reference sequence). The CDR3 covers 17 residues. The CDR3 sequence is CASSETTGTSGGDTQYF. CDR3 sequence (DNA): TGTGCCAGTAGTGAGACTACCGGGACTAGCGGGGGAGATACGCAGTATTTT.

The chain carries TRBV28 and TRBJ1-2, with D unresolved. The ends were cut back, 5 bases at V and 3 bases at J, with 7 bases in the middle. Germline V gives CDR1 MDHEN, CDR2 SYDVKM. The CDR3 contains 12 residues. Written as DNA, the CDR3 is TGTGCCAGCAGTCCATCAGACTATGGCTACACCTTC. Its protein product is CASSPSDYGYTF.

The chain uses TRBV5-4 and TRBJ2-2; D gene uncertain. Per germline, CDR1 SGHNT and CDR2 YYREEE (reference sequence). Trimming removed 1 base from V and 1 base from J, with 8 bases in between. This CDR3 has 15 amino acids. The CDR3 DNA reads TGTGCCAGCAGCTTGAAACAGAAGAACACCGGGGAGCTGTTTTTT. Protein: CASSLKQKNTGELFF.

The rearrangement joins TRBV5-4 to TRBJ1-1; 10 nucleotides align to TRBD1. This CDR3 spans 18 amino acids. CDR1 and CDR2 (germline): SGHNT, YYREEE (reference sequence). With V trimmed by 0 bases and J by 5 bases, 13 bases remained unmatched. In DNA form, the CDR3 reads TGTGCCAGCAGCTTGGAGCTCGGGACAGGGGCAAGGGAAACTGAAGCTTTCTTT. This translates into CASSLELGTGARETEAFF.

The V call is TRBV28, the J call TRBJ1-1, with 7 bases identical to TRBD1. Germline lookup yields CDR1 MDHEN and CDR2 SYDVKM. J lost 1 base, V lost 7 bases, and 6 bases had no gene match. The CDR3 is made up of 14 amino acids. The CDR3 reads CASTRTGGNTEAFF. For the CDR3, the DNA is TGTGCCAGCACTCGGACAGGTGGGAACACTGAAGCTTTCTTT.

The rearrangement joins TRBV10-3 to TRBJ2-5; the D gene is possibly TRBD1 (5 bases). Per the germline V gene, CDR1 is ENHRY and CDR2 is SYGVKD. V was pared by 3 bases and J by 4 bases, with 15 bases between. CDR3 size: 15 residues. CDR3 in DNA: TGTGCCATCAGTGACTCGTCAGGGTTCCGAGAGACCCAGTACTTC. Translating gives CAISDSSGFRETQYF.

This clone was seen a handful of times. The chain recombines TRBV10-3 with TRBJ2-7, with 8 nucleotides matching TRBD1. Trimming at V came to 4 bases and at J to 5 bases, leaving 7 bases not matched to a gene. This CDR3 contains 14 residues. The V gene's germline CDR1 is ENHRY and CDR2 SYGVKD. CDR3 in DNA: TGTGCCATCAGTGGAGACGGACAGGGCGACGAGCAGTACTTC. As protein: CAISGDGQGDEQYF.

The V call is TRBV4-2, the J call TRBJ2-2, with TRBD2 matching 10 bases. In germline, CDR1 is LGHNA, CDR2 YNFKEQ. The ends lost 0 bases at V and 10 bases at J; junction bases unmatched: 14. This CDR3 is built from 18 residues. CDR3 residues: CASSQDAQEREGRPELFF. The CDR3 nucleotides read TGTGCCAGCAGCCAAGATGCCCAGGAGCGGGAGGGCCGGCCGGAGCTGTTTTTT.

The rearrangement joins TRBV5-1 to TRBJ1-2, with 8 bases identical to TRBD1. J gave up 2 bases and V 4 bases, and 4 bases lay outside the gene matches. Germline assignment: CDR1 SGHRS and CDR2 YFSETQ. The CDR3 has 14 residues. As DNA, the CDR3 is TGCGCCAGCAGCATAGGACAGGGAAACTATGGCTACACCTTC. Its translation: CASSIGQGNYGYTF.

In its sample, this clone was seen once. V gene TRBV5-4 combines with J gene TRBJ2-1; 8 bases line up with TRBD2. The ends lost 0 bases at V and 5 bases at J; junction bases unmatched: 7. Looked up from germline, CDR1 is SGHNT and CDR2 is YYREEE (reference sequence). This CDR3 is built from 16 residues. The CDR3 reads CASSLDPGGPHNEQFF. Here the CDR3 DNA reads TGTGCCAGCAGCTTGGATCCGGGAGGGCCCCACAATGAGCAGTTCTTC.

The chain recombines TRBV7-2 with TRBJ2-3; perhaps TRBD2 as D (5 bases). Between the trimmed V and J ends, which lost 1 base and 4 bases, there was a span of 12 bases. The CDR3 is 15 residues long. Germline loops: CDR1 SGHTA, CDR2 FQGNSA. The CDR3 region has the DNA TGTGCCAGCAGCTTAGATCCCGGGGAGTCAGATACGCAGTATTTT. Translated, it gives CASSLDPGESDTQYF.